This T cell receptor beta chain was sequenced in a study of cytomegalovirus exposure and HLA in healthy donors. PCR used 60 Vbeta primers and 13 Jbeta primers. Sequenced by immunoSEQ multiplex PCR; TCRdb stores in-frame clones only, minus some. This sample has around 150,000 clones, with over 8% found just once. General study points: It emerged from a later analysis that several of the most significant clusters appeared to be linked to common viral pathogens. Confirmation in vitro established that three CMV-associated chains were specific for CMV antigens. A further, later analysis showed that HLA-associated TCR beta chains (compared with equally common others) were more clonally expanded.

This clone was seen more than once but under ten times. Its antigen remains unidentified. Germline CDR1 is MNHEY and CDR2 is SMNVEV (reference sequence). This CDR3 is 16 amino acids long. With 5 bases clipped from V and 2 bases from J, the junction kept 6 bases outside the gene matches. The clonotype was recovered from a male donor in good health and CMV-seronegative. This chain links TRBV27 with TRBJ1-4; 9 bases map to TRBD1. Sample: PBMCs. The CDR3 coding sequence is TGTGCCAGCAGTCTGGGACAGGGAGGCACTAATGAAAAACTGTTTTTT. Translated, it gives CASSLGQGGTNEKLFF. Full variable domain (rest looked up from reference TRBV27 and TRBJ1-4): EAQVTQNPRYLITVTGKKLTVTCSQNMNHEYMSWYRQDPGLGLRQIYYSMNVEVTDKGDVPEGYKVSRKEKRNFPLILESPSPNQTSLYFCASSLGQGGTNEKLFFGSGTQLSVL.